The present TCR beta chain was sequenced within a study of T cell responses to AZD1222 COVID-19 vaccine. Whole-study results and caveats: Spike-specific TCR breadth and depth rose after two AZD1222 doses.

TCRdb's table, derived via immunoSEQ multiplex PCR, lists solely in-frame clones and lacks some. The data contain 150,000 to 200,000 clones, approximately 95% of them singletons. This clone was counted a single time. As yet, its antigen is unknown. There are 12 residues in the CDR3. With 5 bases removed from V and 8 bases from J, the gap between germline ends came to 12 bases. The input for sequencing was peripheral blood, taken on day 0 of AZD1222 vaccination. The chain couples TRBV12-3 or TRBV12-4 to TRBJ1-2; tentatively, D is TRBD1 (5 bases). This sequence originates from an adult in good health. CDR3 in DNA: TGTGCCAGCAGTCTTCGGGGGGTCGGCTACACCTTC. Its protein product is CASSLRGVGYTF.